These 5 T cell receptor beta chains were sequenced from one sample in a study of graft-versus-host responses after intestinal transplantation. Libraries were prepared by immunoSEQ multiplex PCR; TCRdb keeps only in-frame clonotypes and omits some of them. This table has more than 95,000 clones, less than 95% appearing once. Their antigen targets remain unknown. The sequencing used unstimulated CD4+ T cells sorted from spleen or lymph node cells, collected before intestinal transplant. The source is a human donor who received an intestinal transplant.

V is TRBV7-6 and J is TRBJ2-6, with 11 bases fitting TRBD1. This CDR3 contains 19 residues. CDR1 is SGHVS, CDR2 FNYEAQ, per germline. J gave up 0 bases and V 5 bases, and 9 bases lay outside the gene matches. CDR3 nucleotides: TGTGCCAGCAGCGGGGGGGTGGACAGGGGGCACTCTGGGGCCAACGTCCTGACTTTC. Residues: CASSGGVDRGHSGANVLTF.

The rearrangement uses TRBV5-6 and TRBJ2-1; TRBD2 matches at 7 bases. V was pared by 3 bases and J by 7 bases, with 4 bases of the junction left unmatched. Germline CDR1 SGHDT, CDR2 YYEEEE. The CDR3 is 13 residues long. The CDR3 DNA sequence: TGTGCCAGCAGCTACTGGGGGGGGAATGAGCAGTTCTTC. It translates to CASSYWGGNEQFF.

The CDR3 coding sequence is TGTGCCAGCAGCCTCATCGATGACAGGGGGCAAGATGGCTACACCTTC. It codes for CASSLIDDRGQDGYTF. The chain employs TRBV9 and TRBJ1-2; TRBD1 matches at 10 bases. The CDR3 has 16 amino acids. The V gene end was trimmed by 4 bases and the J gene end by 6 bases; junction bases not matched to a gene: 12. Germline V gene lookup returns CDR1 SGDLS and CDR2 YYNGEE. Combining the CDR3 with reference TRBV9 and TRBJ1-2 gives the whole variable domain DSGVTQTPKHLITATGQRVTLRCSPRSGDLSVYWYQQSLDQGLQFLIQYYNGEERAKGNILERFSAQQFPDLHSELNLSSLELGDSALYFCASSLIDDRGQDGYTFGSGTRLTVV.

The J gene is TRBJ1-3, the V gene TRBV18, with D maybe TRBD1 (6 bases). Per germline, CDR1 KGHSH and CDR2 LQKENI. CDR3 size: 16 residues. The V and J ends lost 3 bases and 0 bases respectively, with 12 bases between them. CDR3 coding DNA: TGTGCCAGCTCACCCTTTAGACAGGACTCTGGAAACACCATATATTTT. Protein sequence: CASSPFRQDSGNTIYF.

The genes are TRBV7-3 and TRBJ2-1; maybe TRBD1 (5 bases). The CDR3 runs 18 residues. CDR1 and CDR2 (germline): SGHTA, FQGTGA. V gave up 1 base and J gave up 0 bases, with 16 bases separating them. The CDR3 region is CASSLNPQGSSSYNEQFF. The CDR3 DNA follows: TGTGCCAGCAGCTTAAACCCCCAGGGTTCTTCCTCCTACAATGAGCAGTTCTTC. The full variable domain, with the rest looked up from reference TRBV7-3 and TRBJ2-1, is GAGVSQTPSNKVTEKGKYVELRCDPISGHTALYWYRQSLGQGPEFLIYFQGTGAADDSGLPNDRFFAVRPEGSVSTLKIQRTERGDSAVYLCASSLNPQGSSSYNEQFFGPGTRLTVL.